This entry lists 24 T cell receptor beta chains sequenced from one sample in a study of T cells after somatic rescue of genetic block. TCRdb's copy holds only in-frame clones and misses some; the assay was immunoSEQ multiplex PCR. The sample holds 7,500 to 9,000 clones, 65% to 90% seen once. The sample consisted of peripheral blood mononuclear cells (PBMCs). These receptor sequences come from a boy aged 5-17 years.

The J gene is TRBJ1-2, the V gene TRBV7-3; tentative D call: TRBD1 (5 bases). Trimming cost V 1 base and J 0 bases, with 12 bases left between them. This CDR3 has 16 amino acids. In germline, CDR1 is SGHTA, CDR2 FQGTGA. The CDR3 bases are TGTGCCAGCAGCTTAAGCACAGGCAAAGCTAACTATGGCTACACCTTC. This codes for CASSLSTGKANYGYTF. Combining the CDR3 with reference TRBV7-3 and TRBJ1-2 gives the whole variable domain GAGVSQTPSNKVTEKGKYVELRCDPISGHTALYWYRQSLGQGPEFLIYFQGTGAADDSGLPNDRFFAVRPEGSVSTLKIQRTERGDSAVYLCASSLSTGKANYGYTFGSGTRLTVV.

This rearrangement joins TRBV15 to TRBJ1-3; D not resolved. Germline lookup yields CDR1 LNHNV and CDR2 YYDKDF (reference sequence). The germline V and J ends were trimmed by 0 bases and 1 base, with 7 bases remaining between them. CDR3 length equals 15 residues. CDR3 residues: CATSRDLGSGNTIYF. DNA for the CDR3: TGTGCCACCAGCAGAGACCTGGGGTCTGGAAACACCATATATTTT.

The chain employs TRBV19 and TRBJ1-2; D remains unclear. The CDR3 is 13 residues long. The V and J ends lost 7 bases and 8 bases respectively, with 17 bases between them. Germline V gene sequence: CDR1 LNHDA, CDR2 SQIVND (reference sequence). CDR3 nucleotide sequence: TGTGCCAGTAAGGTGGGAGGCGTCGGGGGCTACACCTTC. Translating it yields CASKVGGVGGYTF.

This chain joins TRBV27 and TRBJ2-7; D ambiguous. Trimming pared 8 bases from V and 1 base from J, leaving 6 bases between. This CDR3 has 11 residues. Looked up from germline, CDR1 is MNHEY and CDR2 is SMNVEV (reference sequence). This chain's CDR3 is CASRNSYEQYF. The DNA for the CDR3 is TGTGCCAGCCGCAATTCCTACGAGCAGTACTTC.

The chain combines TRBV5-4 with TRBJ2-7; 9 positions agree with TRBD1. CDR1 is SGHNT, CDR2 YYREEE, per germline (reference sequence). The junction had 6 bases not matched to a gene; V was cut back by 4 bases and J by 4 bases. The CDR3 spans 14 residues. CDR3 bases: TGTGCCAGCAGCCACGGACAGGGGACTTACGAGCAGTACTTC. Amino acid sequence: CASSHGQGTYEQYF.

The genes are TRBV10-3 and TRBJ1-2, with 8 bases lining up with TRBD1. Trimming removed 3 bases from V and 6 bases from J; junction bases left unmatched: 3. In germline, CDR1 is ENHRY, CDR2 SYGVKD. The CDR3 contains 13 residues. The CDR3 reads CAISEDRGDGYTF. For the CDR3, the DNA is TGTGCCATCAGTGAAGACAGGGGAGATGGCTACACCTTC.

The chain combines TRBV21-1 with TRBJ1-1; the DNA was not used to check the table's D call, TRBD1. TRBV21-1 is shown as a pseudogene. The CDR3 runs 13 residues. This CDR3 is CASSNQGTGRAFF. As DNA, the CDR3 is TGTGCCAGCAGCAACCAGGGGACAGGGAGGGCTTTCTTT.

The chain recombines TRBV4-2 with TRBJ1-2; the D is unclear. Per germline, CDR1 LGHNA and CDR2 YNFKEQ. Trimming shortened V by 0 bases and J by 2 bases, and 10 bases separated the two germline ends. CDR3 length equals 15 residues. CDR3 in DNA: TGTGCCAGCAGCCAAGATCTGGGGAGGAACTATGGCTACACCTTC. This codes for CASSQDLGRNYGYTF.

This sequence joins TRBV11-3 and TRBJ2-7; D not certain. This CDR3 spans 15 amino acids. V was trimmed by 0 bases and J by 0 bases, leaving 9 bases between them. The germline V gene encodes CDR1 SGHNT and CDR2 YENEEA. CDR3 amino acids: CASSLEARSSYEQYF. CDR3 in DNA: TGTGCCAGCAGCTTAGAGGCGCGTAGCTCCTACGAGCAGTACTTC.

Written as DNA, the CDR3 is TGTGCCAGCAGTTTCTCTCTGTCGGGTCTGTCCTACGAGCAGTACTTC. It encodes CASSFSLSGLSYEQYF. The J gene is TRBJ2-7, the V gene TRBV28, with D uncertain. From germline, CDR1 is MDHEN and CDR2 SYDVKM. The length of the CDR3 is 16 residues. Trimming left V 3 bases short and J 1 base short, with 16 bases between.

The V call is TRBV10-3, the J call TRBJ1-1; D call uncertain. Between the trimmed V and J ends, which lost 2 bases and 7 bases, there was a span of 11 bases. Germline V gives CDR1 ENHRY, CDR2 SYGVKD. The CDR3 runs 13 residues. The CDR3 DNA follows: TGTGCCATCAGTGAGGCAGACGCAATTGAAGCTTTCTTT. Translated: CAISEADAIEAFF.

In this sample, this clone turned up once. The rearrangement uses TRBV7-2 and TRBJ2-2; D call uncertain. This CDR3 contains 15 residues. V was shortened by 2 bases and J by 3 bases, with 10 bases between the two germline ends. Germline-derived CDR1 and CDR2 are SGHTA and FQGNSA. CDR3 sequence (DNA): TGTGCCAGCAGCTTATCCGTCAGCGACACCGGGGAGCTGTTTTTT. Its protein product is CASSLSVSDTGELFF.

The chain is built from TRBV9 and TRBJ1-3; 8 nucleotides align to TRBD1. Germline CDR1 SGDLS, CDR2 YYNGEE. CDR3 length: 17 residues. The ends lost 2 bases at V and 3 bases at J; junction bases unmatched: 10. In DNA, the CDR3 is TGTGCCAGCAGCGTGGGATTGACAGGGGTATTTGGAAACACCATATATTTT. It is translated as CASSVGLTGVFGNTIYF.

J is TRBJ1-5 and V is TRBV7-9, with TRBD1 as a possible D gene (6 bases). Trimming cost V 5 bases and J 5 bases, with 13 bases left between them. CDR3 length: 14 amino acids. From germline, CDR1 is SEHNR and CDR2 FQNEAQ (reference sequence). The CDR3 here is CASSAGAAYQPQHF. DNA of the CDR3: TGTGCCAGCAGCGCAGGGGCTGCCTATCAGCCCCAGCATTTT. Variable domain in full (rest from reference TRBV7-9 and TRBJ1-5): DTGVSQNPRHKITKRGQNVTFRCDPISEHNRLYWYRQTLGQGPEFLTYFQNEAQLEKSRLLSDRFSAERPKGSFSTLEIQRTEQGDSAMYLCASSAGAAYQPQHFGDGTRLSIL.

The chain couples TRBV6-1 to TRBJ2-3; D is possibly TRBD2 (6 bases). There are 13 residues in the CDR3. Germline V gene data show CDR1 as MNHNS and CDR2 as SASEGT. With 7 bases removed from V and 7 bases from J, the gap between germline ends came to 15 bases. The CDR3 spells CASTWARGYTQYF. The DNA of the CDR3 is TGTGCCAGCACCTGGGCCCGGGGGTATACGCAGTATTTT.

DNA of the CDR3: TGCGCCAGCAGCCAAGATTTAGGGCGGCGTGAGCAGTTCTTC. Its translation: CASSQDLGRREQFF. The chain combines TRBV4-3 with TRBJ2-1; no firm D call. V was shortened by 0 bases and J by 9 bases, with 12 bases between the two germline ends. The CDR3 loop spans 14 amino acids. CDR1 is LGHNA, CDR2 YSLEER, per germline.

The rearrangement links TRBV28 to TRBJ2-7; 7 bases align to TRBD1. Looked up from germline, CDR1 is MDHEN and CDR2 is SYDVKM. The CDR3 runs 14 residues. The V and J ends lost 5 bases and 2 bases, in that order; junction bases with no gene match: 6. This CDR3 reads CASSNRGWAYEQYF. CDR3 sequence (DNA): TGTGCCAGCAGTAACAGGGGTTGGGCCTACGAGCAGTACTTC. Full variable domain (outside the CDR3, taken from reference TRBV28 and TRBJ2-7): DVKVTQSSRYLVKRTGEKVFLECVQDMDHENMFWYRQDPGLGLRLIYFSYDVKMKEKGDIPEGYSVSREKKERFSLILESASTNQTSMYLCASSNRGWAYEQYFGPGTRLTVT.

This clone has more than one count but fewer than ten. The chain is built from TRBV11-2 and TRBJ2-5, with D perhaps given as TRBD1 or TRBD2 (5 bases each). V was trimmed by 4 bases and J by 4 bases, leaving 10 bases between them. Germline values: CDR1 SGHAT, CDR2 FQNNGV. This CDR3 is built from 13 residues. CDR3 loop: CASSYGGVETQYF. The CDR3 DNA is TGTGCCAGCAGCTATGGGGGAGTAGAGACCCAGTACTTC.

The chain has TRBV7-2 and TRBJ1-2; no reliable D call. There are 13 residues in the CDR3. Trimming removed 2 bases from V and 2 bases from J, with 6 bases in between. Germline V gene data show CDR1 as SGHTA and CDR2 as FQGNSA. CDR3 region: CASSLQANYGYTF. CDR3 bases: TGTGCCAGCAGCTTACAAGCAAACTATGGCTACACCTTC.

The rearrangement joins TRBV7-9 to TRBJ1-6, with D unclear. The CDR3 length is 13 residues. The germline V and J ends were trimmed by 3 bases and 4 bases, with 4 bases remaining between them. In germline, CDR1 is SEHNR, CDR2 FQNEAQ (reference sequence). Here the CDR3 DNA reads TGTGCCAGCAGCTTGCAGTATAATTCACCCCTCCACTTT. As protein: CASSLQYNSPLHF.

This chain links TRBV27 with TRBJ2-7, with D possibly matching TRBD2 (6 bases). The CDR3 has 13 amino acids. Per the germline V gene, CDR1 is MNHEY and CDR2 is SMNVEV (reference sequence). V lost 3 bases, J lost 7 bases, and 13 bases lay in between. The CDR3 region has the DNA TGTGCCAGCAGTTTCGGGACTCCCTGGGAGCAGTACTTC. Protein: CASSFGTPWEQYF.

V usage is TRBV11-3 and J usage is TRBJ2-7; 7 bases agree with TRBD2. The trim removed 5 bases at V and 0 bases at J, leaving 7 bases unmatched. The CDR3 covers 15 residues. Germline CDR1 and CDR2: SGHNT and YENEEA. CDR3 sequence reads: CASSPSGDTSYEQYF. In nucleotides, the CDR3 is TGTGCCAGCAGCCCTAGCGGAGATACCTCCTACGAGCAGTACTTC.

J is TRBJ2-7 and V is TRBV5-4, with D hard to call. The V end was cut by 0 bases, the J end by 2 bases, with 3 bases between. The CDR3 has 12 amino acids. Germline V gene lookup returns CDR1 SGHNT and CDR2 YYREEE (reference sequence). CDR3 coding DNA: TGTGCCAGCAGCTTGGAGACCTACGAGCAGTACTTC. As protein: CASSLETYEQYF.

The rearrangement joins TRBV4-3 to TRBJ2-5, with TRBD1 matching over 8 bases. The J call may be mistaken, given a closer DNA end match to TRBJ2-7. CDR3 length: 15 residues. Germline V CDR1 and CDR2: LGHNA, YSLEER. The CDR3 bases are TGCGCCAGCAGCCCGGGACAGGTGGGCGTCTACGAGCAGTACTTC. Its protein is CASSPGQVGVYEQYF.